A single T cell receptor beta chain is shown here with its context. Its antigen is currently unknown. The germline V gene encodes CDR1 MDHEN and CDR2 SYDVKM. The CDR3 loop spans 14 amino acids. V shed 2 bases, J shed 3 bases, and the junction held 2 bases outside the gene matches. This sample's time point: week 5, during vaccination. All doses held 300 ug of mutant IDH1 20-mer peptide, with topical imiquimod. This sample is drawn from a study of a mutant IDH1 vaccine in newly diagnosed glioma. Libraries were prepared by immunoSEQ multiplex PCR; TCRdb keeps only in-frame clonotypes and omits some of them. The table records about 56,000 clones, about 90% of them present only once. Broader study findings: Evidence of vaccine-induced immune responses was documented in 85% to 95% of patients.

The receptor was derived from a woman aged 40 to 55 with glioma. The sequenced sample was PBMCs, obtained from a glioma patient whose treatment included an IDH1 peptide vaccine. J is TRBJ2-5 and V is TRBV28; 8 nucleotides align to TRBD2. The CDR3 bases are TGTGCCAGCAGTTTAGCGGGAGGTAAAGAGACCCAGTACTTC. This codes for CASSLAGGKETQYF. Full variable domain (rest looked up from reference TRBV28 and TRBJ2-5): DVKVTQSSRYLVKRTGEKVFLECVQDMDHENMFWYRQDPGLGLRLIYFSYDVKMKEKGDIPEGYSVSREKKERFSLILESASTNQTSMYLCASSLAGGKETQYFGPGTRLLVL.